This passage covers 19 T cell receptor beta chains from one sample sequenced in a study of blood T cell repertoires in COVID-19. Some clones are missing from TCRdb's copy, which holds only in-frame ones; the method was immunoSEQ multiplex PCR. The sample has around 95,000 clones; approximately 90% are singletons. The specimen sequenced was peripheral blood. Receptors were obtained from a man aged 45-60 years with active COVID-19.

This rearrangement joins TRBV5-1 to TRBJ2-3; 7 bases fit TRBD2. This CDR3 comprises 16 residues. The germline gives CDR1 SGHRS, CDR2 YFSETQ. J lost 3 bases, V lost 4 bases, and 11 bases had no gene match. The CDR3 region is CASSPRAGVITDTQYF. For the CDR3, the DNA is TGCGCCAGCAGCCCAAGGGCGGGAGTTATTACAGATACGCAGTATTTT.

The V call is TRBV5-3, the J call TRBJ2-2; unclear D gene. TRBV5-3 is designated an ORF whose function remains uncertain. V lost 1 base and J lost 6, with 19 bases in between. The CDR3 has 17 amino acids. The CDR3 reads CARSLSGPRRFAGELFF. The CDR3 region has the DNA TGTGCCAGAAGCTTGTCGGGTCCAAGGCGGTTTGCCGGGGAGCTGTTTTTT.

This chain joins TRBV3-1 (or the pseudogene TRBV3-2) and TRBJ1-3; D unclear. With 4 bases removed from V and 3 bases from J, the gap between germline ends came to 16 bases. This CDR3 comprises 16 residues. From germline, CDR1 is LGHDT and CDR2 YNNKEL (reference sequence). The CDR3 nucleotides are TGTGCCAGCAGCCCCGGCGCGGGCCGCGGTGGAAACACCATATATTTT. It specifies CASSPGAGRGGNTIYF.

The chain's CDR3 is CASSRQGSGANVLTF. The CDR3, as DNA: TGTGCCAGCAGCCGACAGGGCTCTGGGGCCAACGTCCTGACTTTC. The chain carries TRBV3-1 (or the pseudogene TRBV3-2) and TRBJ2-6, with 7 bases aligning to TRBD1. V lost 4 bases to trimming and J lost 0 bases; unmatched junction nucleotides: 0. Germline lookup yields CDR1 LGHDT and CDR2 YNNKEL (reference sequence). The CDR3 totals 15 residues.

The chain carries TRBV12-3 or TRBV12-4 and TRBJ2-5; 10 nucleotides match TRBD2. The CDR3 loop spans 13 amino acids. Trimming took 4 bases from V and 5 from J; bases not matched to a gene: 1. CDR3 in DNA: TGTGCCAGCAGTTGGGGACTAGCGGAGACCCAGTACTTC. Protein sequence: CASSWGLAETQYF.

The DNA of the CDR3 is TGTGCCAGCAGCCAAGACGGGAGGGTCAAGCAGTTCTTC. Protein: CASSQDGRVKQFF. V usage is TRBV3-1 (or the pseudogene TRBV3-2) and J usage is TRBJ2-1, with 8 bases that match TRBD2. With 0 bases clipped from V and 11 bases from J, the junction kept 3 bases outside the gene matches. The germline V gene has CDR1 LGHDT and CDR2 YNNKEL (reference sequence). The CDR3 extends over 13 amino acids.

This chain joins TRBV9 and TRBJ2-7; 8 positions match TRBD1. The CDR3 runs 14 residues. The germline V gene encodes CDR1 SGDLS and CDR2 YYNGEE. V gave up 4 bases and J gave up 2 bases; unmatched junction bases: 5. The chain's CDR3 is CASSIGQGTYEQYF. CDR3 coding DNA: TGTGCCAGCAGCATCGGACAGGGAACCTACGAGCAGTACTTC.

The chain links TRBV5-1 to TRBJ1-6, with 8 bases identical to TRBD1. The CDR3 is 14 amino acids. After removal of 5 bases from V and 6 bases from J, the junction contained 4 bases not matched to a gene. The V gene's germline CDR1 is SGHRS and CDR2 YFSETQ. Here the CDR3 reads CASRVGQGNSPLHF. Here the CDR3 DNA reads TGCGCCAGCAGAGTTGGACAGGGTAATTCACCCCTCCACTTT.

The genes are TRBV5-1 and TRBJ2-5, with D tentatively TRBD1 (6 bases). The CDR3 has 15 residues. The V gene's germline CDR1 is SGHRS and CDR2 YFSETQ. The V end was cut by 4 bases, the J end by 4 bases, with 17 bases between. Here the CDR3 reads CASSPMDSRGETQYF. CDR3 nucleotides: TGCGCCAGCAGCCCCATGGACAGTAGGGGAGAGACCCAGTACTTC. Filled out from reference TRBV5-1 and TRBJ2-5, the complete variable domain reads KAGVTQTPRYLIKTRGQQVTLSCSPISGHRSVSWYQQTPGQGLQFLFEYFSETQRNKGNFPGRFSGRQFSNSRSEMNVSTLELGDSALYLCASSPMDSRGETQYFGPGTRLLVL.

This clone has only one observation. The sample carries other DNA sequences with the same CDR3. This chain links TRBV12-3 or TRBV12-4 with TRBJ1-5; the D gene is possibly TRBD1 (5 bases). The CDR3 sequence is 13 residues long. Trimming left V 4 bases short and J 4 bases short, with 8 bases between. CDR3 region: CASSSTENQPQHF. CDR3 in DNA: TGTGCCAGCAGTTCGACAGAAAATCAGCCCCAGCATTTT.

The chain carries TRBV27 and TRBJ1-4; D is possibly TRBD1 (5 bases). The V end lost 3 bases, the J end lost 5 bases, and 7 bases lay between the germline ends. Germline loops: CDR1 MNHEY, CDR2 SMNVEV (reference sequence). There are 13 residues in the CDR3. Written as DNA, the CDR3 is TGTGCCAGCAGTTTTTCAGGGAATGAAAAACTGTTTTTT. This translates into CASSFSGNEKLFF.

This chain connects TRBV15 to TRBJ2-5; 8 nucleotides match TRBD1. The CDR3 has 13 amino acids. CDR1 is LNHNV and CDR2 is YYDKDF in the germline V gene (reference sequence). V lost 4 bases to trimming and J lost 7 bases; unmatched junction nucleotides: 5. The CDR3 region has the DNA TGTGCCACCAGCACGGACAGGGTGGCGACCCAGTACTTC. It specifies CATSTDRVATQYF.

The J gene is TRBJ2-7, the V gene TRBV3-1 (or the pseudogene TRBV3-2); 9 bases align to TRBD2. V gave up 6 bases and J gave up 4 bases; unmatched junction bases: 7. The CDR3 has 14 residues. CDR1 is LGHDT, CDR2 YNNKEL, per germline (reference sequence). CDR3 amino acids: CASRLAGGPYEQYF. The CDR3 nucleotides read TGTGCCAGCAGGTTGGCGGGGGGGCCGTACGAGCAGTACTTC.

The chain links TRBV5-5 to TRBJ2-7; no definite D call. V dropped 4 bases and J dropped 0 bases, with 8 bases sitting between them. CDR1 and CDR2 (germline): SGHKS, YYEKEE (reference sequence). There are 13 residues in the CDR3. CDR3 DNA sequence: TGTGCCAGCAGCAACGACTTCTCCTACGAGCAGTACGTC. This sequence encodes CASSNDFSYEQYV.

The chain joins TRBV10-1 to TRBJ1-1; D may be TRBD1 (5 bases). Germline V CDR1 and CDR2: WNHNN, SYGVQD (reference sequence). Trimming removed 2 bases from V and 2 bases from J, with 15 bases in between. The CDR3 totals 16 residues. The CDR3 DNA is TGCGCCAGCAGTGAGAGTCCGGACACCCAAAACACTGAAGCTTTCTTT. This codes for CASSESPDTQNTEAFF.

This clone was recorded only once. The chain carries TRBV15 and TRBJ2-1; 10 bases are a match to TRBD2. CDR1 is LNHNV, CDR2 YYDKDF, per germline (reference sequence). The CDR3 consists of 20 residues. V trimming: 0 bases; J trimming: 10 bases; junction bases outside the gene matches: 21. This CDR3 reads CATSRDSWGVLAGAHGEQFF. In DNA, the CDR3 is TGTGCCACCAGCAGAGATTCTTGGGGAGTTCTAGCGGGAGCCCACGGGGAGCAGTTCTTC.

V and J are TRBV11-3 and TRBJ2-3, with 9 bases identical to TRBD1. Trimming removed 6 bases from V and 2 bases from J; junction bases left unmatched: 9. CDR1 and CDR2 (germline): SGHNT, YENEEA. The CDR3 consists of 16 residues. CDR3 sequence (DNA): TGTGCCAGCAGAGTACAGGGGGCGAGGGTCACAGATACGCAGTATTTT. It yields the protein CASRVQGARVTDTQYF.

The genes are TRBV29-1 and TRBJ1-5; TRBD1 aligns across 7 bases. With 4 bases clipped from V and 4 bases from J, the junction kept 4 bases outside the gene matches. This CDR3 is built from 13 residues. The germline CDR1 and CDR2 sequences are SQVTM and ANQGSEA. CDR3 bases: TGCAGCGTTGTCGAGGGGGCGAATCAGCCCCAGCATTTT. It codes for CSVVEGANQPQHF.

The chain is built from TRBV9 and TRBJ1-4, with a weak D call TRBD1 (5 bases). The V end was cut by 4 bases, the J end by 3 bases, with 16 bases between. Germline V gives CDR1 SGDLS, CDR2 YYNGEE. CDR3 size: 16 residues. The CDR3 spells CASSLMADSPNEKLFF. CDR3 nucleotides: TGTGCCAGCAGCCTCATGGCAGACAGCCCTAATGAAAAACTGTTTTTT.